This T cell receptor beta chain was recovered during a study of blood T cell repertoires in COVID-19. Study in general: T cells, B-cell-depleted T cells, or PBMCs provided the cDNA or gDNA that served as material.

The V and J ends lost 0 bases and 7 bases respectively, with 13 bases between them. The CDR3 spans 15 residues. CDR1 is SGHRS and CDR2 is YFSETQ in the germline V gene. Individuals aged about 18 to 89 years were recruited from approximately 22 US areas. The assay was immunoSEQ multiplex PCR, and TCRdb's table has in-frame clones only and misses some. The table lists a few hundred thousand clones, about 89% of them singletons. This TCR was recovered from a man aged 25 to 40 who had recovered from COVID-19. Input material: PBMCs or T cells enriched from blood (not recorded which). The J gene is TRBJ2-2, the V gene TRBV5-1, with a weak D call TRBD2 (5 bases). The CDR3 reads CASSLAYWGVGELFF. The CDR3 DNA reads TGCGCCAGCAGCTTGGCCTATTGGGGAGTCGGGGAGCTGTTTTTT.